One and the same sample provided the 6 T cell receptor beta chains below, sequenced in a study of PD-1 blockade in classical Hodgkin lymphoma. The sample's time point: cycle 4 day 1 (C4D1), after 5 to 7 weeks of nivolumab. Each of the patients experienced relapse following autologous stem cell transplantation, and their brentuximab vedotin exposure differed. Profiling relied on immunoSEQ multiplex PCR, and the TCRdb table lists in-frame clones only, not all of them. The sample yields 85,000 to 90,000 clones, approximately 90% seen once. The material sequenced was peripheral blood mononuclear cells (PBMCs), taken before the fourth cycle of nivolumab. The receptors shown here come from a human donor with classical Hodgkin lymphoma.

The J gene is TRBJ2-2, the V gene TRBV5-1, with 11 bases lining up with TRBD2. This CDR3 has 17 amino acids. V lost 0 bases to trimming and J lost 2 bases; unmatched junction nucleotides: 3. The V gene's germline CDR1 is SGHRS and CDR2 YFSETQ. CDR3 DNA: TGCGCCAGCAGCTTGGATCTAGCGGGGGGAAACACCGGGGAGCTGTTTTTT. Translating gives CASSLDLAGGNTGELFF.

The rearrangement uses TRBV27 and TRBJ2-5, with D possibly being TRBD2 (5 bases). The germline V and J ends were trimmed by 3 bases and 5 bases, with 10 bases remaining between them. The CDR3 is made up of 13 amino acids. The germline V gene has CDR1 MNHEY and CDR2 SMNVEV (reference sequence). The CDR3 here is CASSLGRGETQYF. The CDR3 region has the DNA TGTGCCAGCAGTTTGGGAAGAGGGGAGACCCAGTACTTC.

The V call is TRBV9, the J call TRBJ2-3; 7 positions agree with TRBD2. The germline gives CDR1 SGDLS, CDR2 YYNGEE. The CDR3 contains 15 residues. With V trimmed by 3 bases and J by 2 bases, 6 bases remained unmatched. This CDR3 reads CASSATGGNTDTQYF. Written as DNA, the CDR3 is TGTGCCAGCAGCGCTACGGGGGGTAACACAGATACGCAGTATTTT.

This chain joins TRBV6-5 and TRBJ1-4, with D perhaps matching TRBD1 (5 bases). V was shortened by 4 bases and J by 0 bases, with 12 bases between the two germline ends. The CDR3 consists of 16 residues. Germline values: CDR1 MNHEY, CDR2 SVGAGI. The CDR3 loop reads CASSSPGGSTNEKLFF. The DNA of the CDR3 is TGTGCCAGCAGTTCGCCCGGGGGGTCAACTAATGAAAAACTGTTTTTT.

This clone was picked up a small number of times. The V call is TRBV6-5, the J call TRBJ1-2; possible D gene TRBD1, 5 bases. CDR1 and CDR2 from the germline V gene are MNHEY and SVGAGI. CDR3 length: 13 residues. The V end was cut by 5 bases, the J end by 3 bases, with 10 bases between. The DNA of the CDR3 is TGTGCCAGCAGTGCCGGGACGGACTATGGCTACACCTTC. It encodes CASSAGTDYGYTF.

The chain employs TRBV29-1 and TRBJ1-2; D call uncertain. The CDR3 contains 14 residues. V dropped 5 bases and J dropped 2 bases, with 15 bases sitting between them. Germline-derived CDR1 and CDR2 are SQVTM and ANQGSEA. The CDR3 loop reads CSVRATDQNYGYTF. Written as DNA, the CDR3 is TGCAGCGTTCGCGCGACCGATCAGAACTATGGCTACACCTTC.